This T cell receptor (beta chain) was sequenced in a study of T-cell memory formation after mild COVID-19. Study-wide background: For the most part, TCR clusters were specific to one donor.

This clonotype was seen at least ten times. Each CDR3 protein is one row after TCRdb ran MiXCR on the 5' RACE reads. This table holds 470,000 or so distinct CDR3 sequences, roughly 17% found once. Trimming cost V 0 bases and J 4 bases, with 8 bases left between them. Germline V gene sequence: CDR1 ENHRY, CDR2 SYGVKD. The CDR3 totals 14 residues. This chain connects TRBV10-3 to TRBJ2-3; no clear D gene. The specimen sequenced was PBMCs or a T cell subset sorted from them (not recorded which). The receptor was isolated from a man aged 18-30 years who had mild COVID-19 (a few samples of this study predate the infection). Cell type and time point are not known. CDR3 nucleotide sequence: TGTGCCATCAGTGAGTCGGGCCCCGCAGATACGCAGTATTTT. Its translation is CAISESGPADTQYF.